The 21 T cell receptor beta chains given below trace back to one sample, sequenced in a study of human T cells and chemical hapten exposure. The time point: patch test 1, 2 weeks after DPC sensitization. Noted treatment: therapeutic diphenylcyclopropenone sensitization with weekly scalp DPC. One entry per CDR3 protein, called by TCRdb with MiXCR from the RACE reads. The sample carries about 13,000 distinct CDR3 sequences, approximately 16% recorded once. This specimen consisted of whole blood, obtained in connection with sensitization to the hapten diphenylcyclopropenone (DPC). The receptor set was obtained from a woman younger than 45 with alopecia areata. Some clones in this sample may be carry-over from other donors' samples.

This clonotype is labeled as medium-sized. V usage is TRBV4-3 and J usage is TRBJ1-3; no firm D call. The CDR3 sequence is 15 residues long. V dropped 3 bases and J dropped 2 bases, with 11 bases sitting between them. Germline V gives CDR1 LGHNA, CDR2 YSLEER. This chain's CDR3 is CASSQGGGPGNTIYF. The CDR3 DNA is TGCGCCAGCAGCCAGGGTGGAGGGCCTGGAAACACCATATATTTT.

This clonotype has at least ten counts. This chain links TRBV4-1 with TRBJ2-7, with 9 nucleotides matching TRBD2. In germline, CDR1 is MGHRA, CDR2 YSYEKL. V shed 0 bases, J shed 5 bases, and the junction held 5 bases outside the gene matches. The CDR3 sequence is 15 residues long. CDR3 nucleotide sequence: TGCGCCAGCAGCCAAGACGGGACTAGCTTTGACGAGCAGTACTTC. Translated, it gives CASSQDGTSFDEQYF.

This clonotype showed up many times. V is TRBV3-1 and J is TRBJ2-5; TRBD1 might be the D (6 bases). The CDR3 length is 15 residues. Germline V CDR1 and CDR2: LGHDT, YNNKEL (reference sequence). V was pared by 3 bases and J by 0 bases, with 11 bases between. Written as DNA, the CDR3 is TGTGCCAGCAGCCAGGGACAAGGTGACCAAGAGACCCAGTACTTC. Translation: CASSQGQGDQETQYF.

This clonotype was seen ten or more times. The chain couples TRBV5-1 to TRBJ2-3; D gene ambiguous. This CDR3 region has 14 residues. Trimming took off 3 bases at V and 1 base at J, with 9 bases between the two ends. Germline lookup yields CDR1 SGHRS and CDR2 YFSETQ. The CDR3 sequence is CASSSSGGTDTQYF. CDR3 DNA: TGCGCCAGCAGCTCCTCAGGCGGCACAGATACGCAGTATTTT.

This clonotype was observed many times. CDR3 sequence reads: CSAHRGSEKLFF. CDR3 sequence (DNA): TGCAGTGCCCACAGGGGCAGTGAAAAACTGTTTTTT. The chain recombines TRBV20-1 with TRBJ1-4, with 7 bases fitting TRBD1. With 6 bases clipped from V and 7 bases from J, the junction kept 5 bases outside the gene matches. Germline V CDR1 and CDR2: DFQATT, SNEGSKA (reference sequence). This CDR3 region has 12 residues.

This clonotype was seen ten or more times. V usage is TRBV2 and J usage is TRBJ2-3, with unresolved D. V was shortened by 0 bases and J by 2 bases, with 12 bases between the two germline ends. The CDR3 contains 16 residues. CDR1 and CDR2 (germline): SNHLY, FYNNEI. The CDR3 spells CASSEALLAYTDTQYF. The CDR3 nucleotides are TGTGCCAGCAGTGAAGCGCTTCTCGCATACACAGATACGCAGTATTTT.

This clonotype has ten or more counts. The chain uses TRBV7-2 and TRBJ2-3, with unresolved D. The CDR3 is 14 residues long. Germline CDR1 reads SGHTA; CDR2 reads FQGNSA. Trimming removed 1 base at V and 4 bases at J, with 9 bases between. CDR3 loop: CASSLGAKADTQYF. The CDR3 region has the DNA TGTGCCAGCAGCTTAGGAGCAAAGGCAGATACGCAGTATTTT.

Only a few counts were recorded for this clonotype. The conserved closing phenylalanine or tryptophan is absent in this CDR3, likely reflecting a read error. V and J are TRBV4-3 and TRBJ2-1; TRBD2 aligns across 13 bases. The CDR3 consists of 18 residues. Unmatched junction bases numbered 6, after V lost 0 bases and J lost 4 bases. The germline V gene encodes CDR1 LGHNA and CDR2 YSLEER. CDR3 nucleotides: TGCGCCAGCAGCCAAGAAGGAGGACTAGCGGGAGTTTACAATGAGCAGTTCTTA. Translating it yields CASSQEGGLAGVYNEQFL.

The table lists this clonotype with a few counts. The genes are TRBV7-9 and TRBJ2-7; tentative D call: TRBD1 (6 bases). Looked up from germline, CDR1 is SEHNR and CDR2 is FQNEAQ (reference sequence). V was trimmed by 4 bases and J by 4 bases, leaving 17 bases between them. CDR3 length: 15 amino acids. The CDR3 coding sequence is TGTGCCAGCAGCTGTACCGGGACATGGTCATACGAGCAGTACGTC. Residues: CASSCTGTWSYEQYV.

Only a few counts were recorded for this clonotype. V is TRBV28 and J is TRBJ2-2; no firm D call. Germline V gene lookup returns CDR1 MDHEN and CDR2 SYDVKM. V shed 5 bases and J shed 5 bases, with 0 bases lying between them. The CDR3 is 10 amino acids. CDR3 sequence (DNA): TGTGCCAGCAGTACCGGGGAGCTGTTTTTT. Its protein product is CASSTGELFF.

This clonotype was observed at least ten times. The chain uses TRBV20-1 and TRBJ2-2, with a tentative D call TRBD2 (6 bases). The CDR3 has 15 residues. The V end was cut by 5 bases, the J end by 3 bases, with 16 bases between. Germline values: CDR1 DFQATT, CDR2 SNEGSKA (reference sequence). The CDR3 loop is CSAPPRGSYTGELFF. DNA for the CDR3: TGCAGTGCTCCGCCTCGGGGGAGCTACACCGGGGAGCTGTTTTTT.

Many counts were recorded for this clonotype. The gene calls are TRBV28 and TRBJ1-1; a weak D match, TRBD1 (6 bases). The CDR3 spans 15 residues. V lost 3 bases and J lost 0, with 11 bases in between. Germline V CDR1 and CDR2: MDHEN, SYDVKM. The CDR3 is CASSLAGALNTEAFF. The CDR3 nucleotides are TGTGCCAGCAGTTTGGCAGGGGCGTTGAACACTGAAGCTTTCTTT.

The chain employs TRBV7-9 and TRBJ2-7; 12 bases are a match to TRBD1. With V trimmed by 5 bases and J by 9 bases, 11 bases remained unmatched. The length of the CDR3 is 15 residues. The V gene's germline CDR1 is SEHNR and CDR2 FQNEAQ (reference sequence). The CDR3 loop is CASSITGGQGARQYF. The CDR3 region has the DNA TGTGCCAGCAGCATCACCGGGGGACAGGGGGCAAGGCAGTACTTC.

This clonotype was picked up many times. The CDR3 protein is CASSPGQGVTQYF. The CDR3 coding sequence is TGTGCCAGCAGCCCCGGACAGGGAGTGACCCAGTACTTC. The chain carries TRBV3-1 and TRBJ2-5, with 8 bases matching TRBD1. The germline V gene has CDR1 LGHDT and CDR2 YNNKEL (reference sequence). V shed 4 bases, J shed 7 bases, and the junction held 5 bases outside the gene matches. CDR3 length equals 13 residues.

This chain connects TRBV18 to TRBJ1-6; 7 bases agree with TRBD1. The junction had 9 bases not matched to a gene; V was cut back by 6 bases and J by 7 bases. The CDR3 has 15 amino acids. The germline CDR1 and CDR2 sequences are KGHSH and LQKENI. In DNA form, the CDR3 reads TGTGCCAGCTCGATGGGACAGCTGGAAAATTCACCCCTCCACTTT. Protein: CASSMGQLENSPLHF.

The table lists this clonotype with a count of one. This may stem from a read error, because a much larger clone lies one nucleotide away. Without the conserved terminal phenylalanine or tryptophan, this CDR3 likely stems from a read error. The chain recombines TRBV7-8 with TRBJ1-5, with 8 positions matching TRBD1. The V gene's germline CDR1 is SGHVS and CDR2 FQNEAQ. There are 15 residues in the CDR3. V was clipped by 7 bases and J by 3 bases; unmatched bases: 8. CDR3 amino acids: CASTVDRGTNQPQHL. The CDR3 bases are TGTGCCAGCACCGTAGACAGGGGCACCAATCAGCCCCAGCATCTT.

This clonotype was counted at least ten times. V and J are TRBV29-1 and TRBJ1-6; TRBD1 matches 7 bases. The CDR3 has 13 amino acids. V was clipped by 4 bases and J by 7 bases; unmatched bases: 4. The germline CDR1 and CDR2 sequences are SQVTM and ANQGSEA. DNA of the CDR3: TGCAGCGTTGGACAGGGATCGAATTCACCCCTCCACTTT. The encoded protein is CSVGQGSNSPLHF.

This clonotype appeared many times. The chain links TRBV27 to TRBJ2-7, with 7 nucleotides matching TRBD2. Looked up from germline, CDR1 is MNHEY and CDR2 is SMNVEV (reference sequence). Trimming cost V 9 bases and J 2 bases; bases outside gene matches: 7. CDR3 length: 13 amino acids. CDR3 sequence reads: CASWEGGPYEQYF. The DNA of the CDR3 is TGTGCCAGTTGGGAGGGCGGGCCCTACGAGCAGTACTTC.

This clonotype was recorded a few times. This sequence joins TRBV7-6 and TRBJ2-2; D not resolved. This CDR3 comprises 13 residues. Germline lookup yields CDR1 SGHVS and CDR2 FNYEAQ. V lost 5 bases, J lost 6 bases, and 10 bases lay in between. Written as DNA, the CDR3 is TGTGCCAGCAGCAAGGCTCTGCCCGGGGAGCTGTTTTTT. This sequence encodes CASSKALPGELFF. Based on the CDR3 plus reference TRBV7-6 and TRBJ2-2, the full variable domain is GAGVSQSPRYKVTKRGQDVALRCDPISGHVSLYWYRQALGQGPEFLTYFNYEAQQDKSGLPNDRFSAERPEGSISTLTIQRTEQRDSAMYRCASSKALPGELFFGEGSRLTVL.

Many counts were recorded for this clonotype. The chain couples TRBV6-4 to TRBJ1-2; D not certain. V was cut by 6 bases and J by 4 bases, with 9 bases left in between. CDR3 size: 12 residues. CDR1 is MRHNA and CDR2 is SNTAGT in the germline V gene. CDR3 protein: CASSHDFYGYTF. DNA for the CDR3: TGTGCCAGCAGCCATGACTTCTATGGCTACACCTTC.

V gene TRBV5-4 combines with J gene TRBJ2-3; the D is unclear. This CDR3 spans 12 amino acids. Germline CDR1 is SGHNT and CDR2 is YYREEE (reference sequence). The germline V and J ends were trimmed by 0 bases and 5 bases, with 4 bases remaining between them. The CDR3: CASSLGQDTQYF. The CDR3 DNA sequence: TGTGCCAGCAGCTTGGGGCAAGATACGCAGTATTTT.